This T cell receptor (beta chain) originates from a study of vaccination effects on CD4 cells after COVID-19. Study summary: Subjects were given two BNT162b2 or mRNA-1273 vaccine doses.

Of note for this clone: The antigen remains unidentified.

V dropped 4 bases and J dropped 5; count of bases not matched to a gene: 10. CDR3 size: 15 residues. Germline lookup yields CDR1 LGHDT and CDR2 YNNKEL (reference sequence). Prior to sequencing, the ViraFEST assay stimulated PBMC with viral peptide pools, which expanded the antigen-specific CD4+ T cells. CD4+ T cell isolation took place after 10 days of culture. Each vaccine recipient was nucleocapsid antibody negative and had no prior SARS-CoV-2 infection. Culturing of a few million PBMC per well took place with about 10 IU/ml IL-2 and approximately 9.1 ug/ml peptides. Here immunoSEQ multiplex PCR was the method, and the copy in TCRdb shows in-frame clones only, minus some. The table includes 55,000 to 80,000 clones, approximately 79% detected once. General study points: Within healthy vaccinees, only 1 of 255 vaccine-induced clones displayed cross-reactivity with common cold coronaviruses.

The source is a human donor who received a COVID-19 vaccine. The chain links TRBV3-1 (or the pseudogene TRBV3-2) to TRBJ1-2; 7 positions agree with TRBD1. Here the sequenced sample was CD4+ T cells from PBMCs cultured with HCoV-OC43 spike peptides, taken before COVID-19 vaccination. The subset is: HCoV-OC43 spike overlapping peptide pool stimulation. CDR3 nucleotide sequence: TGTGCCAGCAGCCTTGGGGACAGAATCGTTTATGGCTACACCTTC. Translated, it gives CASSLGDRIVYGYTF.